The text below deals with one T cell receptor beta chain. Its antigen is as yet unknown. The data belong to a study of shared clonotypes between healthy human individuals. Study observations and caveats: Naive CD4 clonotypes overlapped across a handful of donors at roughly 4.5%.

In the CD4+ fraction, cells were divided into CD45RA+ naive and CD45RA-negative memory subsets. The CDR3 is made up of 14 amino acids. With 4 bases clipped from V and 3 bases from J, the junction kept 4 bases outside the gene matches. Germline V CDR1 and CDR2: SGHNT, YENEEA. This table comes from immunoSEQ multiplex PCR, and its TCRdb copy is limited to in-frame clones, with some not included. The sample carries 550,000 to 850,000 clones, around two thirds recorded once. The sequenced sample was memory CD4+ T cells sorted from blood. The subset denotes: CD45RA-negative fraction. The receptor's source is a woman aged 25 to 39 in good health. This chain joins TRBV11-3 and TRBJ1-2, with 8 bases that match TRBD1. This CDR3 reads CASSSPGGDYGYTF. As DNA, the CDR3 is TGTGCCAGCAGCTCCCCAGGGGGCGACTATGGCTACACCTTC.